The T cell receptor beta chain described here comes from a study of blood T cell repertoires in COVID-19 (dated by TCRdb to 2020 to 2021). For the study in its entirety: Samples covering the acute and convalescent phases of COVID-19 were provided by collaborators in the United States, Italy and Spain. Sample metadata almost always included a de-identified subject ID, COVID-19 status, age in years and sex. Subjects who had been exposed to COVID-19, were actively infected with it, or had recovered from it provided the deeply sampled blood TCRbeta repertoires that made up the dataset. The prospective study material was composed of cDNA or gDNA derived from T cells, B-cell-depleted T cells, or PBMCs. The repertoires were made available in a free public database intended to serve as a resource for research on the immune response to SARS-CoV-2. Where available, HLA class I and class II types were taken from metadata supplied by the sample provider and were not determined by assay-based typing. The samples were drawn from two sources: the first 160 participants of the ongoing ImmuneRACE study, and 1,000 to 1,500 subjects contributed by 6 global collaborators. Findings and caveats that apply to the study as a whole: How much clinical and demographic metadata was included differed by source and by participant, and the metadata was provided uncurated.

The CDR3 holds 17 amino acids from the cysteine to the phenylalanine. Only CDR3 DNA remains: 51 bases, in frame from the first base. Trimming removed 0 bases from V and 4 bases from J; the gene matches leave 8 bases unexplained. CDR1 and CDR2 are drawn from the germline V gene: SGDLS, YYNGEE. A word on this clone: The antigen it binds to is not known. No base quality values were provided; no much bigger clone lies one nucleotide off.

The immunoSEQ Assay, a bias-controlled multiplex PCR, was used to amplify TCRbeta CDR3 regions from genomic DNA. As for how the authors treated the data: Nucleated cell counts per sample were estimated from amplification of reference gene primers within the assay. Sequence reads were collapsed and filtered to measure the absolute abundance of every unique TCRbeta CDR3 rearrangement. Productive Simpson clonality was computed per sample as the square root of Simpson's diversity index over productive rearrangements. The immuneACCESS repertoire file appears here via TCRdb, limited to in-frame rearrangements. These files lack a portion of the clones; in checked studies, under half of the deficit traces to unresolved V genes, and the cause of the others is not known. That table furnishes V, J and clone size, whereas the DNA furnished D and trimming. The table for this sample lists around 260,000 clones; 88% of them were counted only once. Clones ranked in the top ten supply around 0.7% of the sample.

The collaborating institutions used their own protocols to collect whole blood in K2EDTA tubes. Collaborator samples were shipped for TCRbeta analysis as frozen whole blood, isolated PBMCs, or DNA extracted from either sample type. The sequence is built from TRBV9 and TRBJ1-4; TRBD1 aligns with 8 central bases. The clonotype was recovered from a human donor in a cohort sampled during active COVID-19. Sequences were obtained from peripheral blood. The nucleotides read TGTGCCAGCAGCGTAGGCTCAGGGGGCGTTGGTAATGAAAAACTGTTTTTT. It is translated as CASSVGSGGVGNEKLFF.